This T cell receptor (gamma chain) was observed in a study of gamma-delta chains in newborns, infants, children. TCRdb re-processed the reads via CATT. The sample shows some 1,000 gamma-chain clones, roughly 2.1% of them seen only once. Germline CDR1 is GITISATS and CDR2 is ISYDGTV (reference sequence). The CDR3 is made up of 15 amino acids. Judged by abundance, this clone is medium-sized. This could be a read error, since a much larger clone is one nucleotide away. This clonotype originated in a child who was a newborn, infant or young child, either healthy, febrile or measles-vaccinated (not recorded which). The gene calls are TRGV9 and TRGJP. The sequenced sample consisted of blood. CDR3 DNA: TGTGCCTTGTGGGAGCAAGAGTTGGGCAAAAAAATCAGGGTATTT. Translation: CALWEQELGKKIRVF.